This TCR beta chain was captured by sequencing in a study of shared clonotypes between healthy human individuals. V lost 3 bases and J lost 9, with 15 bases in between. The CDR3 runs 14 residues. CDR1 and CDR2 from the germline V gene are MNHEY and SMNVEV (reference sequence). Naive CD8 isolation took CD45RO-negative cells positively selected for CCR7 and excluded terminally differentiated effector memory CD45RA+ cells. An approximately 200 ng quantity of DNA, roughly 30,000 T cell genomes, went into the sorted-subset replicate PCRs. Repertoires were generated with immunoSEQ multiplex PCR, while TCRdb's copy carries only in-frame clones and drops some. The sample records hundreds of thousands of clones, about 95% being singletons. With respect to this clone: Its target is not known.

Study-wide results and caveats: Blood alone was sampled, and tissue repertoires likely differ. Limited genetic and exposure-history diversity came from having few donors.

The chain uses TRBV27 and TRBJ2-1; D may correspond to TRBD1 or TRBD2 (6 bases each). This clonotype originated in a woman under 40 in good health. The sequencing sample was made of naive CD8+ T cells sorted from blood. CDR3 nucleotides: TGTGCCAGCAGTTTGTTTCTCGGGGGCGGTGAGCAGTTCTTC. It translates to CASSLFLGGGEQFF.